The present T cell receptor (beta chain) was sequenced within a study of cytomegalovirus exposure and HLA in healthy donors. Germline V CDR1 and CDR2: SEHNR, FQNEAQ (reference sequence). The CDR3 consists of 14 residues. V was trimmed by 5 bases and J by 3 bases, leaving 14 bases between them. 13 Jbeta primers and 60 Vbeta primers were used for the PCR. The data were produced by immunoSEQ multiplex PCR, yet TCRdb's version contains in-frame clones alone and is incomplete. Seen here are about 120,000 clones, roughly 14% observed once, and the top ten hold 1.9%. The J gene is TRBJ2-7, the V gene TRBV7-9, with a possible D match to TRBD1 (5 bases). Sequencing was performed on PBMCs. The sequence was collected from a woman aged 18 to 35 in good health and CMV-seronegative. The CDR3 is CASSSPTEFYEQYF. DNA for the CDR3: TGTGCCAGCAGCAGCCCGACAGAGTTCTACGAGCAGTACTTC.